This T cell receptor (beta chain) was recovered during a study of T-cell memory formation after mild COVID-19. Findings and limits, study-wide: Some clones that responded were present in memory (sampled pre-infection), which suggests cross-reactive memory joined. Shrinking CD4+ clones were chiefly CM and EM; CD8+ ones were chiefly EMRA. Balance between CD4 and CD8 was seen in clones contracting day 15 to 85, and a CD4+ lean was seen in later expanders.

TCR alpha and TCR beta cDNA libraries with sample barcodes and UMIs came from 5'RACE using constant-segment primers. TCRdb fed the 5' RACE reads into MiXCR, producing one record per CDR3 protein. This table holds just under 150,000 distinct CDR3 sequences, around 21% found once. V shed 6 bases, J shed 6 bases, and the junction held 7 bases outside the gene matches. The CDR3 sequence is 14 residues long. Per the germline V gene, CDR1 is KGHSH and CDR2 is LQKENI. About this clonotype: The antigen is undetermined.

This sequence joins TRBV18 and TRBJ2-1; 8 bases line up with TRBD2. Sequencing used PBMCs or a T cell subset sorted from them (not recorded which). The source is an adult woman who had mild COVID-19 (a few samples of this study predate the infection). Cell type and time point are not known. Here the CDR3 DNA reads TGTGCCAGCTCGGCGGGGGGAAGCGTCAATGAGCAGTTCTTC. Its translation is CASSAGGSVNEQFF.